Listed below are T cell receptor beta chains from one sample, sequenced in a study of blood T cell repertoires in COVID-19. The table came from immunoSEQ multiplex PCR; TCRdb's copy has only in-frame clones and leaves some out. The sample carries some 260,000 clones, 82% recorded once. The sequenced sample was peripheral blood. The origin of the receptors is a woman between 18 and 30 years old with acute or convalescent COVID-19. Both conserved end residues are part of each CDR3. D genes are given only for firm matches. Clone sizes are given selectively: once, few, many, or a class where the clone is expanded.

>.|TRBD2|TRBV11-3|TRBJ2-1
CASSLDDWTSTGEQFF
TGTGCCAGCAGCTTAGATGACTGGACTAGTACCGGTGAGCAGTTCTTC
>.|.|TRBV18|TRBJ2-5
CASSPRTATRETQYF
TGTGCCAGCTCACCACGGACAGCCACAAGGGAGACCCAGTACTTC
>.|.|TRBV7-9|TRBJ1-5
CASSLGAGDSNQPQHF
TGTGCCAGCAGCTTAGGCGCCGGGGATAGCAATCAGCCCCAGCATTTT
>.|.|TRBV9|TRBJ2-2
CASSPTVNTGELFF
TGTGCCAGCAGCCCCACAGTTAACACCGGGGAGCTGTTTTTT
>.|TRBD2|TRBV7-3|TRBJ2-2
CASSSQGTSGVPGELFF
TGTGCCAGCAGCTCCCAAGGGACTAGCGGGGTCCCCGGGGAGCTGTTTTTT
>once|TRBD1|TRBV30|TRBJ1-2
CAWSGGTGWDYGYTF
TGTGCCTGGAGTGGTGGGACAGGGTGGGACTATGGCTACACCTTC
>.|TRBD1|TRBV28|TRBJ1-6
CASSLWGQGYRSPLHF
TGTGCCAGCAGTTTATGGGGACAGGGGTATCGATCACCCCTCCACTTT
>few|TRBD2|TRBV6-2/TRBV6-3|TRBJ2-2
CASSYLGRARGGELFF
TGTGCCAGCAGTTACCTCGGGAGGGCCCGGGGCGGGGAGCTGTTTTTT
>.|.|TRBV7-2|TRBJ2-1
CASSPQGSSNEQFF
TGTGCCAGCAGCCCACAGGGTAGTAGCAATGAGCAGTTCTTC
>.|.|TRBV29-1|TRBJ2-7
CSVEVGRGPYEQYF
TGCAGCGTTGAAGTAGGAAGGGGCCCCTACGAGCAGTACTTC
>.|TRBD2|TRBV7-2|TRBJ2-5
CASSPGGRAEAQYF
TGTGCCAGCAGCCCGGGCGGGAGGGCGGAGGCCCAGTACTTC
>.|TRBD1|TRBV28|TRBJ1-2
CASSPLDRGGAGYTF
TGTGCCAGCAGTCCTCTGGACAGGGGAGGTGCTGGCTACACCTTC
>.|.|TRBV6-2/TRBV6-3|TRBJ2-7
CASSYKLRFYEQYF
TGTGCCAGCAGTTATAAGTTGCGGTTCTACGAGCAGTACTTC
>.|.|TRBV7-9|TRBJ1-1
CASSLDLGGTEAFF
TGTGCCAGCAGCTTAGATTTAGGGGGCACTGAAGCTTTCTTT